The following is a T cell receptor (beta chain) sequence with its context. Its antigen remains unidentified. This sample was taken from a study of T cell repertoires in cytomegalovirus infection. Across the study: The authors relied on CMV epitopes, both recently identified HLA-C-restricted and well-studied HLA-B-restricted.

TCRdb recomputed calls from the reads with MiXCR, one row per CDR3 protein. The sample has about 500,000 distinct CDR3 sequences, 30% to 35% seen once. V was clipped by 10 bases and J by 7 bases; unmatched bases: 9. This CDR3 region has 13 residues. The germline gives CDR1 LNHDA, CDR2 SQIVND (reference sequence). Study-wide results and caveats: There were HLA-C-restricted CMV-specific TCR beta clonotypes dominating the ex vivo response.

V and J are TRBV19 and TRBJ2-4; 8 bases are shared with TRBD2. The TCR originated in a human donor in good health (CMV status not recorded). Some clones in this sample may be carry-over from other donors' samples. The sample consisted of cultured PBMCs, taken from culture after CMV antigen stimulation. CDR3 DNA: TGTGCCACCTCCCCGGGGGGGAAGAACATTCAGTACTTC. Translated, it gives CATSPGGKNIQYF.